Below, 2 T cell receptor beta chains from the same sample are listed, as sequenced in a study of T cells in Graves' hyperthyroidism and ophthalmopathy. Template material for amplifying TCR beta CDR3 regions consisted of RNA transcripts. Primed by the HTBI set, a first-round RT-PCR was run on the TCR CDR3. One entry per CDR3 protein, called by TCRdb with MiXCR from the multiplex PCR reads. The sample has hundreds of thousands of distinct CDR3 sequences; 15% to 20% are singletons. Sequenced input: blood. Source of these receptors: a woman in her 30s with Graves' hyperthyroidism.

In this sample, this clonotype turned up many times. J is TRBJ1-2 and V is TRBV2; D ambiguous. The CDR3 spans 12 residues. V was pared by 9 bases and J by 4 bases, with 12 bases between. Looked up from germline, CDR1 is SNHLY and CDR2 is FYNNEI. The CDR3 spells CASMLTVYGYTF. CDR3 sequence (DNA): TGTGCCAGTATGCTGACGGTCTATGGCTACACCTTC.

The chain recombines TRBV7-9 with TRBJ2-1; D gene uncertain. V lost 3 bases to trimming and J lost 5 bases, with 8 bases between them. The CDR3 runs 13 residues. CDR1 is SEHNR, CDR2 FQNEAQ, per germline (reference sequence). DNA for the CDR3: TGTGCCAGCAGCTTTGTCCAGCACAATGAGCAGTTCTTC. Encoded protein: CASSFVQHNEQFF. The variable domain in full, with the rest retrieved from reference TRBV7-9 and TRBJ2-1, is DTGVSQNPRHKITKRGQNVTFRCDPISEHNRLYWYRQTLGQGPEFLTYFQNEAQLEKSRLLSDRFSAERPKGSFSTLEIQRTEQGDSAMYLCASSFVQHNEQFFGPGTRLTVL.